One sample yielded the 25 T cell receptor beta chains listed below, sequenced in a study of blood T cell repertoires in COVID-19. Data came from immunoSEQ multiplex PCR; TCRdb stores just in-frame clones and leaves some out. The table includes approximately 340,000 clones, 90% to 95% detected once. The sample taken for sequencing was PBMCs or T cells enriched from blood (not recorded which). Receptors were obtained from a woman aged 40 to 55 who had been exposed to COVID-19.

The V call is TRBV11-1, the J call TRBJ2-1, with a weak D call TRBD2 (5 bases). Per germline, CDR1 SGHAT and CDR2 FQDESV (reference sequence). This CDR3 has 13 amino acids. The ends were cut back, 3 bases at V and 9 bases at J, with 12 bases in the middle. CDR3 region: CASSFWTGSEQFF. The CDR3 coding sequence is TGTGCCAGCAGCTTTTGGACTGGAAGTGAGCAGTTCTTC. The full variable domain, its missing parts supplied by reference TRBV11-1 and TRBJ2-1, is EAEVAQSPRYKITEKSQAVAFWCDPISGHATLYWYRQILGQGPELLVQFQDESVVDDSQLPKDRFSAERLKGVDSTLKIQPAELGDSAMYLCASSFWTGSEQFFGPGTRLTVL.

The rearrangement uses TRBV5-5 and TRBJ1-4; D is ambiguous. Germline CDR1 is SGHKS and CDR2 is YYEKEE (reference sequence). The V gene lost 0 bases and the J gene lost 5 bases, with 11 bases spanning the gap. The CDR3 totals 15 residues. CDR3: CASSLGASGNEKLFF. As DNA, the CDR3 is TGTGCCAGCAGCTTGGGGGCCAGTGGGAATGAAAAACTGTTTTTT.

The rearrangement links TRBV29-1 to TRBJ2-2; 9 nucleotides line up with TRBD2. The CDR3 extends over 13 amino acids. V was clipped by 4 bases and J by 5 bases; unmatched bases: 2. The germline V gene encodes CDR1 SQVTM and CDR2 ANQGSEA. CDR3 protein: CSVGREGTGELFF. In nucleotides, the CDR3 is TGCAGCGTTGGGCGGGAGGGGACCGGGGAGCTGTTTTTT.

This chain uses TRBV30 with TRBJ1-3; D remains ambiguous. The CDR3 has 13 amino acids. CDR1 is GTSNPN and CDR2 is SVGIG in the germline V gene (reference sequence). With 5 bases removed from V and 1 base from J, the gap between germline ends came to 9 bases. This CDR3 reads CAWSGLSGNTIYF. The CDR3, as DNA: TGTGCCTGGTCGGGTTTATCTGGAAACACCATATATTTT.

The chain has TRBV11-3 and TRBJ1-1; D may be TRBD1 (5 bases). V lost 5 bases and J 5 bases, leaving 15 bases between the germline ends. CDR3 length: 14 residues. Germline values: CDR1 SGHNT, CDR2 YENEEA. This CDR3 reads CASSAWGGETEAFF. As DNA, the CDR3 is TGTGCCAGCAGCGCGTGGGGAGGGGAGACTGAAGCTTTCTTT.

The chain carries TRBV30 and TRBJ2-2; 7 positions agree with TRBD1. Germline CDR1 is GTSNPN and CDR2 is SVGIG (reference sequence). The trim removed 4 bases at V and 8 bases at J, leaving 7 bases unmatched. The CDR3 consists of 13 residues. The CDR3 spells CAWIRGGGGELFF. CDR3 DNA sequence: TGTGCCTGGATTAGAGGGGGCGGAGGGGAGCTGTTTTTT.

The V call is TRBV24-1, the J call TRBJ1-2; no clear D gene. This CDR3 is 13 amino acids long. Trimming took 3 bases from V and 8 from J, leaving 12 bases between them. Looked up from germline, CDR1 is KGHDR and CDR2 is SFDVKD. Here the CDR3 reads CATSDPSTGGYTF. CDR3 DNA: TGTGCCACCAGTGATCCCTCAACCGGGGGCTACACCTTC.

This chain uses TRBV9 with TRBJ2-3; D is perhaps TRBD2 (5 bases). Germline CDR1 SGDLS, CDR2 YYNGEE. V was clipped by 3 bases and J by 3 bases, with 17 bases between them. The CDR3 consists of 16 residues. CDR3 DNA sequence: TGTGCCAGCAGCGCCCGAGGGCTCGAAAAAACAGATACGCAGTATTTT. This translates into CASSARGLEKTDTQYF.

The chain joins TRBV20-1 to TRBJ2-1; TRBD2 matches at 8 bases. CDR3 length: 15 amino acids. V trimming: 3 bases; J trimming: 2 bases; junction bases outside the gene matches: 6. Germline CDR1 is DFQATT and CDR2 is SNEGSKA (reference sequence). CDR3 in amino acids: CSASPLAGTYNEQFF. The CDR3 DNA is TGCAGTGCTAGTCCCCTAGCGGGCACCTACAATGAGCAGTTCTTC.

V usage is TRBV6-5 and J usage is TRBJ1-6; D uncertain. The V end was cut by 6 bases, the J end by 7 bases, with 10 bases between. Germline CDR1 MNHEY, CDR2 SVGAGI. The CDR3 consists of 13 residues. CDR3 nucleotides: TGTGCCAGCAGGTCGCCAGGCAATTCACCCCTCCACTTT. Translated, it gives CASRSPGNSPLHF.

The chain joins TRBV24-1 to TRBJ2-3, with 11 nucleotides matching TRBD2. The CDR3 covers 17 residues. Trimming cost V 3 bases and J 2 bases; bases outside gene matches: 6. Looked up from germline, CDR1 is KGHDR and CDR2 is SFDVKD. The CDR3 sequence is CATSDPTSGIYTDTQYF. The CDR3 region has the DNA TGTGCCACCAGTGATCCGACTAGCGGGATTTACACAGATACGCAGTATTTT.

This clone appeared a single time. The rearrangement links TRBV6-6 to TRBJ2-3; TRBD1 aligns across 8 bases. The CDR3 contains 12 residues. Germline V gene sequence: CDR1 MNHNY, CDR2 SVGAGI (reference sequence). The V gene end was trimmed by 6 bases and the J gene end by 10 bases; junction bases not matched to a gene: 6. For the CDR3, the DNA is TGTGCCAGCAGCCGCGACAGGGGTGCGCAGTATTTT. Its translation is CASSRDRGAQYF.

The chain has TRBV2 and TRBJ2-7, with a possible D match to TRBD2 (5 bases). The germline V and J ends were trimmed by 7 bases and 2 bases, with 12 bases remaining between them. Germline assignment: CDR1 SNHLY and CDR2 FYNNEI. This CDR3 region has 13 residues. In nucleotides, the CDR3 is TGTGCCAGCAAAAGGGAGCCTACCTACGAGCAGTACTTC. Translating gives CASKREPTYEQYF.

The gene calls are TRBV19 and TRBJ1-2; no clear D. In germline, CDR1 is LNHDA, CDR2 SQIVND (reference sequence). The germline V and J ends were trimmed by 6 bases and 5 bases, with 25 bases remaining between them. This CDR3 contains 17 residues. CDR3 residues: CASSGLAGSGLGYGYTF. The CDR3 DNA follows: TGTGCCAGTAGCGGCCTGGCGGGGTCCGGCCTGGGGTATGGCTACACCTTC.

The CDR3 sequence: CASSQVSGSGWERQETQYF. The DNA for the CDR3 is TGTGCCAGCAGCCAAGTTTCCGGGTCGGGCTGGGAGCGGCAAGAGACCCAGTACTTC. The chain couples TRBV14 to TRBJ2-5, with D maybe TRBD2 (5 bases). Germline V gives CDR1 SGHDN, CDR2 FVKESK. V was cut by 1 base and J by 2 bases, with 23 bases left in between. The CDR3 runs 19 residues.

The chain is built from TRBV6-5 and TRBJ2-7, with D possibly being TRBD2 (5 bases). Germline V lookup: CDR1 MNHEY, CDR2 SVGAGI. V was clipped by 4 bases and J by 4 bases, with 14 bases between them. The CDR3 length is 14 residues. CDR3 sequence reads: CASSFGISWYEQYF. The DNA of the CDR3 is TGTGCCAGCAGTTTCGGGATCAGTTGGTACGAGCAGTACTTC.

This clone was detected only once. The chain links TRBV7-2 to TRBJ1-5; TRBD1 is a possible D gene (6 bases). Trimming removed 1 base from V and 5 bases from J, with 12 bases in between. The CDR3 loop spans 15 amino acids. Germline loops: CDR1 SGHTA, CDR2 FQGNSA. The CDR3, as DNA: TGTGCCAGCAGCTTAGAGGCAGGGGCGGATCAGCCCCAGCATTTT. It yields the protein CASSLEAGADQPQHF.

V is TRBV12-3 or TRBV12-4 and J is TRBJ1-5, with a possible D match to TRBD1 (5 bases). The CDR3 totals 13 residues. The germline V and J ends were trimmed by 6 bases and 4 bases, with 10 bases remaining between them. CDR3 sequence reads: CASSAGKNQPQHF. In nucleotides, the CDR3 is TGTGCCAGCAGCGCAGGGAAGAATCAGCCCCAGCATTTT.

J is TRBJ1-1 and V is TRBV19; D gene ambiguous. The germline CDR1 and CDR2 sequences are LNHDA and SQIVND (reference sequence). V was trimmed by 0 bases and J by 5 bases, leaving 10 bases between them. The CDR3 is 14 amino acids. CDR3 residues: CASSIERLRTEAFF. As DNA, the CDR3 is TGTGCCAGTAGTATAGAACGACTGAGGACTGAAGCTTTCTTT. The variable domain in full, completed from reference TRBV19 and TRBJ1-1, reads DGGITQSPKYLFRKEGQNVTLSCEQNLNHDAMYWYRQDPGQGLRLIYYSQIVNDFQKGDIAEGYSVSREKKESFPLTVTSAQKNPTAFYLCASSIERLRTEAFFGQGTRLTVV.

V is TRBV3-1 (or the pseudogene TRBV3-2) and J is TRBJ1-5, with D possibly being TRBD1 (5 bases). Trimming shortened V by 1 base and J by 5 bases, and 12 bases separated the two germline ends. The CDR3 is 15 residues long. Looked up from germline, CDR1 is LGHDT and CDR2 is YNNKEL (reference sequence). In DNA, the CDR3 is TGTGCCAGCAGCCAAGGTGGACGGGGGGATCAGCCCCAGCATTTT. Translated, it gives CASSQGGRGDQPQHF.

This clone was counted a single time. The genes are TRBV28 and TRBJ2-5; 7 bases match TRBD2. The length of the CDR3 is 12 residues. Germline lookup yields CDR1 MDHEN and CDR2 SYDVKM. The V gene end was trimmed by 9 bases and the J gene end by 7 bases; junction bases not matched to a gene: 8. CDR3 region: CASWGGRGTQYF. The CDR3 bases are TGTGCCAGTTGGGGCGGGAGAGGGACCCAGTACTTC.

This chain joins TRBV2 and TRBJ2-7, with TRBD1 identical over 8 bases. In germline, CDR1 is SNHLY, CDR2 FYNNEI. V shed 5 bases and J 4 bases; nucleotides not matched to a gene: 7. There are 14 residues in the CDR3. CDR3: CASSSRDRIYEQYF. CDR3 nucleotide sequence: TGTGCCAGCAGTTCCCGGGACAGGATATACGAGCAGTACTTC.

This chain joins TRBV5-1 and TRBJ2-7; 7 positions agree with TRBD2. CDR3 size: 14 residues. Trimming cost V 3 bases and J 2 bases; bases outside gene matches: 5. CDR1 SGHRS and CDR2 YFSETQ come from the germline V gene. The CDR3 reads CASSSGGGTYEQYF. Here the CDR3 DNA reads TGCGCCAGCAGCTCCGGCGGGGGAACCTACGAGCAGTACTTC. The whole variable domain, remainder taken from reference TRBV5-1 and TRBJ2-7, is KAGVTQTPRYLIKTRGQQVTLSCSPISGHRSVSWYQQTPGQGLQFLFEYFSETQRNKGNFPGRFSGRQFSNSRSEMNVSTLELGDSALYLCASSSGGGTYEQYFGPGTRLTVT.

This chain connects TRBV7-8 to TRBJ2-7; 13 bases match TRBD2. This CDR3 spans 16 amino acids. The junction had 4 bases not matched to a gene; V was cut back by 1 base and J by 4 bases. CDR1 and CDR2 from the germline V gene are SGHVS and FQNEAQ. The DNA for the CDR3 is TGTGCCAGCAGCTTAGGGACTAGCGGGAGTTCTTACGAGCAGTACTTC. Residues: CASSLGTSGSSYEQYF.

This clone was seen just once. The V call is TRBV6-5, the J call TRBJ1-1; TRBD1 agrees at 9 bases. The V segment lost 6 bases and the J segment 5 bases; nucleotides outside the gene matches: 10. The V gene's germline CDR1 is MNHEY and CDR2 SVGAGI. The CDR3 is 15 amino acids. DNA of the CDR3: TGTGCCAGCAGACGCCAGGACAGGGGAGTTACTGAAGCTTTCTTT. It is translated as CASRRQDRGVTEAFF.